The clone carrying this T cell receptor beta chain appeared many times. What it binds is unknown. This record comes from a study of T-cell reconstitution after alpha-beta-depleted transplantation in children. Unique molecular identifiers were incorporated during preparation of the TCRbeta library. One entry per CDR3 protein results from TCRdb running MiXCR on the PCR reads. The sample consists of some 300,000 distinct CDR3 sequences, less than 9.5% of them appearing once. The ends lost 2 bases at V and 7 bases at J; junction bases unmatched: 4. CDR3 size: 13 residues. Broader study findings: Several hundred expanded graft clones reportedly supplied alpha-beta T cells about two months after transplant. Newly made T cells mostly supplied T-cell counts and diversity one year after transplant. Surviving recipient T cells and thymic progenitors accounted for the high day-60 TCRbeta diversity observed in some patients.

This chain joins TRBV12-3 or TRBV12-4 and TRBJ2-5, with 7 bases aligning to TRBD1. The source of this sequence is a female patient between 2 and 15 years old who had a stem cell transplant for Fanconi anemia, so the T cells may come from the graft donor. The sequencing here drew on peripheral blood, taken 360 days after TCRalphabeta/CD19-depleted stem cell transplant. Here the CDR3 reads CASSLRGRVTQYF. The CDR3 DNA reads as TGTGCCAGCAGTTTAAGGGGGCGAGTGACCCAGTACTTC.